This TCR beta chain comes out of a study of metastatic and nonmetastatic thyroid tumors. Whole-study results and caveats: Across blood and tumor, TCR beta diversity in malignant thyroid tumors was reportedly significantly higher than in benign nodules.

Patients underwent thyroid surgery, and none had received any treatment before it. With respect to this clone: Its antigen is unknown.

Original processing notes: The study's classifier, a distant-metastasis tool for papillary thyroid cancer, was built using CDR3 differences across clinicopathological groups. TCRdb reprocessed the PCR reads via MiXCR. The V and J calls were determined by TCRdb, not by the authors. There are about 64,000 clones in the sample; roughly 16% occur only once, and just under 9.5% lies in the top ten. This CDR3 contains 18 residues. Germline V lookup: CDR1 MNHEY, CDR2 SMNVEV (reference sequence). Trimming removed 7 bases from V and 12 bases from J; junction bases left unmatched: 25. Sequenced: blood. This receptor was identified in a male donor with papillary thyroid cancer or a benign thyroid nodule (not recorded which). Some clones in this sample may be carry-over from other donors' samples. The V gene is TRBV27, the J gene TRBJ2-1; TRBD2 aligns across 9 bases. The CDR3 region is CASIHYGLAGGLVVGQFF. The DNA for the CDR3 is TGTGCCAGCATCCATTACGGACTGGCGGGAGGGCTAGTCGTAGGGCAGTTCTTC.